Listed here are 18 T cell receptor beta chains from one sample, sequenced in a study of patients and donors after allogeneic stem cell transplantation. TCRdb redid the calling of the RT-PCR reads with MiXCR, one entry per CDR3 protein. The table lists some 200,000 distinct CDR3 sequences, 40% to 45% of them singletons. Sequenced material: blood, either unsorted or a sorted T cell fraction (not recorded which). These receptors were collected from a human donor who was either an allogeneic HSCT recipient or a stem cell or donor lymphocyte infusion donor (not recorded which). It is not recorded whose cells these are; they may come from a transplant donor.

This clonotype turned up a few times. This sequence joins TRBV20-1 and TRBJ1-5, with D maybe TRBD1 (5 bases). The CDR3 extends over 16 amino acids. The V gene's germline CDR1 is DFQATT and CDR2 SNEGSKA (reference sequence). V lost 1 base to trimming and J lost 1 base, with 14 bases between them. CDR3 amino acids: CSARVSGQGSNQPQHF. Here the CDR3 DNA reads TGCAGTGCTAGAGTATCTGGGCAGGGCAGCAATCAGCCCCAGCATTTT.

The count of this clonotype is one. The V and J genes are TRBV21-1 and TRBJ2-1; the table gives TRBD2 as D, unverified against the DNA. TRBV21-1 counts as a pseudogene. The CDR3 loop spans 19 amino acids. This chain's CDR3 is CASSKRPGLKGGPHNEQFF. In nucleotides, the CDR3 is TGTGCCAGCAGCAAAAGGCCGGGACTTAAGGGGGGCCCCCACAATGAGCAGTTCTTC.

This clonotype was counted a few times. V gene TRBV5-6 combines with J gene TRBJ1-3; D ambiguous. The CDR3 is made up of 15 amino acids. The V end lost 2 bases, the J end lost 2 bases, and 11 bases lay between the germline ends. The germline gives CDR1 SGHDT, CDR2 YYEEEE. This CDR3 is CASSFGGLPGNTIYF. For the CDR3, the DNA is TGTGCCAGCAGCTTCGGTGGTCTTCCTGGAAACACCATATATTTT.

In this sample, this clonotype turned up a few times. V and J are TRBV5-1 and TRBJ1-1; 9 bases map to TRBD1. CDR1 and CDR2 (germline): SGHRS, YFSETQ. The CDR3 has 16 residues. The ends lost 0 bases at V and 1 base at J; junction bases unmatched: 4. This CDR3 is CASSLAGQGTNTEAFF. CDR3 DNA sequence: TGCGCCAGCAGCTTGGCCGGACAGGGGACGAACACTGAAGCTTTCTTT.

The rearrangement links TRBV5-6 to TRBJ2-1, with D perhaps TRBD1 (7 bases). This CDR3 has 15 amino acids. In germline, CDR1 is SGHDT, CDR2 YYEEEE. V was cut by 4 bases and J by 10 bases, with 21 bases left in between. The CDR3 sequence is CASSRPQGRTVEQFF. For the CDR3, the DNA is TGTGCCAGCAGCCGACCACAGGGGAGGACGGTGGAGCAGTTCTTC.

This clonotype was observed a few times. The chain is built from TRBV28 and TRBJ1-3; possibly TRBD1 for D (5 bases). The CDR3 is made up of 16 amino acids. Germline V CDR1 and CDR2: MDHEN, SYDVKM. Trimming cost V 1 base and J 1 base, with 11 bases left between them. CDR3 loop: CASSLLAGRSGNTIYF. CDR3 DNA sequence: TGTGCCAGCAGTTTATTGGCAGGGCGATCTGGAAACACCATATATTTT.

CDR3 region: CASSFAGSSETQYF. In nucleotides, the CDR3 is TGTGCCAGCAGTTTCGCGGGGAGTAGCGAGACCCAGTACTTC. This chain joins TRBV28 and TRBJ2-5; maybe TRBD2 (6 bases). Germline V gene sequence: CDR1 MDHEN, CDR2 SYDVKM. This CDR3 has 14 amino acids. V was cut by 3 bases and J by 5 bases, with 13 bases left in between.

This chain connects TRBV27 to TRBJ2-7; D may match TRBD1 or TRBD2 (5 bases each). CDR3 length: 14 amino acids. Germline V CDR1 and CDR2: MNHEY, SMNVEV (reference sequence). V lost 1 base to trimming and J lost 3 bases, with 10 bases between them. This chain's CDR3 is CASSLWGSHYEQYF. The CDR3 coding sequence is TGTGCCAGCAGTTTATGGGGGTCCCACTACGAGCAGTACTTC.

This chain uses TRBV18 with TRBJ2-7, with a possible D match to TRBD1 (6 bases). This CDR3 spans 15 amino acids. Germline-derived CDR1 and CDR2 are KGHSH and LQKENI. The germline V and J ends were trimmed by 0 bases and 9 bases, with 18 bases remaining between them. CDR3 region: CASSPPLQGLEWQYF. The CDR3 DNA reads as TGTGCCAGCTCACCACCGTTACAGGGCCTCGAGTGGCAGTACTTC.

The V gene is TRBV19, the J gene TRBJ2-3; 9 nucleotides match TRBD2. V was clipped by 5 bases and J by 3 bases; unmatched bases: 6. The CDR3 has 15 amino acids. Per the germline V gene, CDR1 is LNHDA and CDR2 is SQIVND (reference sequence). The DNA of the CDR3 is TGTGCCAGTAGTCCCCGACTAGCGGAAACAGATACGCAGTATTTT. Translated, it gives CASSPRLAETDTQYF. The complete variable domain, with remaining parts taken from reference TRBV19 and TRBJ2-3, reads DGGITQSPKYLFRKEGQNVTLSCEQNLNHDAMYWYRQDPGQGLRLIYYSQIVNDFQKGDIAEGYSVSREKKESFPLTVTSAQKNPTAFYLCASSPRLAETDTQYFGPGTRLTVL.

The chain joins TRBV10-3 to TRBJ2-7; D remains unclear. The V and J ends lost 4 bases and 3 bases respectively, with 7 bases between them. This CDR3 contains 12 residues. Germline V CDR1 and CDR2: ENHRY, SYGVKD. The CDR3 DNA follows: TGTGCCATCAGTGTTGGGAACTACGAGCAGTACTTC. Its translation is CAISVGNYEQYF.

This clonotype showed up just a few times. The rearrangement joins TRBV6-2 or TRBV6-3 to TRBJ2-5; TRBD2 aligns across 8 bases. Germline CDR1 and CDR2: MNHEY and SVGEGT. The CDR3 spans 14 residues. Unmatched junction bases numbered 3, after V lost 5 bases and J lost 1 base. The CDR3 DNA follows: TGTGCCAGCAGTCGGAGCGGGAGCCAAGAGACCCAGTACTTC. Translation gives CASSRSGSQETQYF.

The V and J genes are TRBV25-1 and TRBJ2-7; D uncertain. This CDR3 has 11 residues. The germline V gene encodes CDR1 MGHDK and CDR2 SYGVNS. Trimming removed 2 bases at V and 2 bases at J, with 1 base between. CDR3 coding DNA: TGTGCCAGCAGTGAAACCTACGAGCAGTACTTC. Translated: CASSETYEQYF.

This chain joins TRBV6-5 and TRBJ1-1; 9 positions match TRBD1. The trim removed 5 bases at V and 1 base at J, leaving 8 bases unmatched. The V gene's germline CDR1 is MNHEY and CDR2 SVGAGI. CDR3 length equals 16 residues. The CDR3 sequence: CASSGTGGLGNTEAFF. The DNA for the CDR3 is TGTGCCAGCAGTGGAACAGGGGGCCTAGGGAACACTGAAGCTTTCTTT.

This clonotype has a single count. This rearrangement joins TRBV6-5 to TRBJ2-7; 8 bases fit TRBD2. The V gene's germline CDR1 is MNHEY and CDR2 SVGAGI. V was pared by 7 bases and J by 3 bases, with 5 bases of the junction left unmatched. The CDR3 is made up of 13 amino acids. The CDR3 DNA follows: TGTGCCAGCAAGGAGCGGGGGAACTACGAGCAGTACTTC. This translates into CASKERGNYEQYF.

The sample holds a few counts of this clonotype. The V and J genes are TRBV5-1 and TRBJ2-1; 7 bases are shared with TRBD1. Germline V gene lookup returns CDR1 SGHRS and CDR2 YFSETQ. The CDR3 length is 15 residues. Trimming at V came to 2 bases and at J to 6 bases, leaving 8 bases not matched to a gene. The CDR3 bases are TGCGCCAGCAGCTTTCGGGACAGCTTACCCAATGAGCAGTTCTTC. Its translation: CASSFRDSLPNEQFF.

The gene calls are TRBV12-3 or TRBV12-4 and TRBJ1-3; possible D gene TRBD1, 6 bases. Trimming pared 7 bases from V and 0 bases from J, leaving 19 bases between. The CDR3 spans 17 residues. CDR3 sequence (DNA): TGTGCCAGCACCTTGCCAGGGGAACCGAGCTCTGGAAACACCATATATTTT. Residues: CASTLPGEPSSGNTIYF.

The V call is TRBV19, the J call TRBJ2-3; weak D call: TRBD2 (6 bases). Germline assignment: CDR1 LNHDA and CDR2 SQIVND (reference sequence). The CDR3 spans 15 residues. Trimming took 3 bases from V and 3 from J, leaving 13 bases between them. The CDR3 bases are TGTGCCAGTAGTATTACCGGGAGCGGTACAGATACGCAGTATTTT. Protein: CASSITGSGTDTQYF.